A selection of T cell receptor beta chains follows, all from one sample in a study of graft-versus-host responses after intestinal transplantation. Their antigen targets remain unknown. Generated by immunoSEQ multiplex PCR, the TCRdb table keeps only in-frame clones and is missing some. The sample has about 93,000 clones; about 93% are singletons. Material: unstimulated CD8+ T cells sorted from spleen or lymph node cells, obtained before intestinal transplant. Source of these receptors: a human donor who received an intestinal transplant. CDR3s include the opening cysteine and the closing phenylalanine or tryptophan. D genes are given only for firm matches. Expanded clones get a size class; other rows say once, few or many, or leave the size out.

NA,TRBV29-1,NA,TRBJ2-2,TGCAGCGCCGATGGGGCGGGGGCAAGCACCGGGGAGCTGTTTTTT,CSADGAGASTGELFF
TRBD1,TRBV28,NA,TRBJ2-5,TGTGCCTGCTCCTACCCCACGGGACCTCCTACAGGGGATCTAGAGACCCAGTACTTC,CACSYPTGPPTGDLETQYF
TRBD1,TRBV19,once,TRBJ2-7,TGTGCCAGTAGTTTCGGGACAGGGGCGCCCTACGAGCAGTACTTC,CASSFGTGAPYEQYF
TRBD2,TRBV6-4,NA,TRBJ2-2,TGTGCCAGCCGGGCTAGCGGGAACACCGGGGAGCTGTTTTTT,CASRASGNTGELFF
NA,TRBV5-5,NA,TRBJ2-7,TGTGCCAGCAGCTTGGCCGGGTTCCCCTACGAGCAGTACTTC,CASSLAGFPYEQYF
NA,TRBV2,NA,TRBJ1-1,TGTGCCAGCAGGCCCCCAGGACAGAAGAACACTGAAGCTTTCTTT,CASRPPGQKNTEAFF
NA,TRBV30,NA,TRBJ2-2,TGTGCCTGGATTCGAGTGAACACCGGGGAGCTGTTTTTT,CAWIRVNTGELFF
TRBD1,TRBV7-8,NA,TRBJ2-5,TGTGCCAGCAACGACCGGGACAGGGTATCAGAGACCCAGTACTTC,CASNDRDRVSETQYF
NA,TRBV5-4,NA,TRBJ2-2,TGTGCCAGCAGCTGGGGGGTGGCCGGGGAGCTGTTTTTT,CASSWGVAGELFF
NA,TRBV6-5,NA,TRBJ1-1,TGTGCCAGCAGTTACAGGGAGGGAGGGGCTTTCTTT,CASSYREGGAFF
TRBD1,TRBV5-6,NA,TRBJ1-1,TGTGCCAGCAGCCCAGGTACAGGGGCCGAAGCTTTCTTT,CASSPGTGAEAFF
NA,TRBV7-6,NA,TRBJ2-1,TGTGCCAGCAGCCGCGAACCGGGGAGCTCCTACAATGAGCAGTTCTTC,CASSREPGSSYNEQFF
TRBD2,TRBV4-3,NA,TRBJ2-3,TGCGCCAGCAGCCAAGACCCGACTAGCGGGGCTACGCAGTATTTT,CASSQDPTSGATQYF
NA,TRBV27,NA,TRBJ2-1,TGTGCCAGCAGTCCAATTCTGAGCGGGAATGAGCAGTTCTTC,CASSPILSGNEQFF
TRBD2,TRBV6-5,NA,TRBJ2-7,TGTGCCAGCAGTTACTCGCTAGCGGGAGGGTCCTACGAGCAGTACTTC,CASSYSLAGGSYEQYF
TRBD2,TRBV7-8,NA,TRBJ2-5,TGTGCCAGCAGCCCCCAGGTGGGGAGGGTCCAAGAGACCCAGTACTTC,CASSPQVGRVQETQYF
NA,TRBV11-3,NA,TRBJ1-3,TGTGCCAGCAGCTTAGCTGCTTCGGACAGCCTCAACTCTGGAAACACCATATATTTT,CASSLAASDSLNSGNTIYF
NA,TRBV28,NA,TRBJ1-5,TGTGCCAGCCATTCGGAGGGGTTCGGTCAGCCCCAGCATTTT,CASHSEGFGQPQHF
NA,TRBV7-9,NA,TRBJ2-2,TGTGCCAGCAGCTTAGTTGTCGGGGCCGGGGAGCTGTTTTTT,CASSLVVGAGELFF
TRBD2,TRBV13,NA,TRBJ2-3,TGTGCCAGCAGCGGAGTACGGACTAGCGGGGCTAGCACAGATACGCAGTATTTT,CASSGVRTSGASTDTQYF
TRBD1,TRBV19,few,TRBJ2-2,TGTGCCAGTATTGCCGGGACAGGGGGGACCGGGGAGCTGTTTTTT,CASIAGTGGTGELFF
NA,TRBV5-5,once,TRBJ1-2,TGTGCCAGCAGCTCTGGGGACTGGAGCTATGGCTACACCTTC,CASSSGDWSYGYTF
NA,TRBV6-1,once,TRBJ2-7,TGTGCCAGCAGTGACCAGGCTACCTCGGTTTACGAGCAGTACTTC,CASSDQATSVYEQYF
TRBD2,TRBV4-1,once,TRBJ2-1,TGCGCCAGCAGCCATCCTGGGGGGGATGAGCAGTTCTTC,CASSHPGGDEQFF
NA,TRBV9,NA,TRBJ1-1,TGTGCCAGCAGCCCCAGTGGCTCGGGGGAGAACACTGAAGCTTTCTTT,CASSPSGSGENTEAFF
TRBD1,TRBV19,NA,TRBJ1-4,TGTGCCAGTTCCCGGGACAGTAATGAAAAACTGTTTTTT,CASSRDSNEKLFF
TRBD2,TRBV5-6,NA,TRBJ2-3,TGTGCCAGCACCCTAGGACTAGCGGGAAACACAGATACGCAGTATTTT,CASTLGLAGNTDTQYF
TRBD1,TRBV27,NA,TRBJ2-5,TGTGCCAGCAGCCCGGGACAGGGACCTTTGGAGACCCAGTACTTC,CASSPGQGPLETQYF
TRBD1,TRBV7-9,NA,TRBJ2-5,TGTGCCAGCAGCTGGACAGGGGCCGAGGAGACCCAGTACTTC,CASSWTGAEETQYF
NA,TRBV7-6,NA,TRBJ1-3,TGTGCCAGCAGCTTGTCGGTTCCAGGTCCCTCTGGAAACACCATATATTTT,CASSLSVPGPSGNTIYF
TRBD2,TRBV7-2,NA,TRBJ2-7,TGTGCCAGCAGCTGGGGGACTAGCGGGATCTACGAGCAGTACTTC,CASSWGTSGIYEQYF
NA,TRBV6-5,NA,TRBJ2-7,TGTGCCAGCAGTCTCCCCCCAGGGAACGAGCAGTACTTC,CASSLPPGNEQYF
NA,TRBV4-1,NA,TRBJ1-5,TGCGCCAGCAGCCAAGAGTCGAGCAATCAGCCCCAGCATTTT,CASSQESSNQPQHF
NA,TRBV29-1,NA,TRBJ2-7,TGCAGCGTTGACCGGGTCGGAGAGCAGTACTTC,CSVDRVGEQYF
TRBD1,TRBV6-5,NA,TRBJ1-6,TGTGCCAGCAATGGACAGGCCAATTCACCCCTCCACTTT,CASNGQANSPLHF
NA,TRBV7-8,NA,TRBJ1-3,TGTGCCAGCAGCTTAGGGGGCAGCTCTTGGAGTCGTAACACCATATATTTT,CASSLGGSSWSRNTIYF
TRBD1,TRBV19,NA,TRBJ2-7,TGTGCCAGTAACAGTCCGGGACAGAAGTACGAGCAGTACTTC,CASNSPGQKYEQYF
TRBD1,TRBV19,NA,TRBJ1-2,TGTGCCAGTAGTGCAACTCTTTGGACAGGGGGTTTGGGCTACACCTTC,CASSATLWTGGLGYTF
TRBD1,TRBV25-1,NA,TRBJ1-5,TGTGCCAGCACCCCGATTCGTGGACAGGGGAACTACCAGCCCCAGCATTTT,CASTPIRGQGNYQPQHF
TRBD2,TRBV6-6,NA,TRBJ2-1,TGTGCCAGCAGTTACTGGGAGGGTTACAATGAGCAGTTCTTC,CASSYWEGYNEQFF
NA,TRBV21-1,NA,TRBJ2-7,TGTGCCAGCAGCTCCGACCACAGCTACGAGCAGTACTTC,CASSSDHSYEQYF
NA,TRBV19,NA,TRBJ1-1,TGTGCCAGTAGCCCTGCGGGGACTGAAGCTTTCTTT,CASSPAGTEAFF
NA,TRBV4-1,NA,TRBJ1-2,TGCGCCAGCAGCCAAGATTGGGCCGAAATCTATGGCTACACCTTC,CASSQDWAEIYGYTF
TRBD2,TRBV29-1,NA,TRBJ2-2,TGCAGCGTGCGGGGGGCTCTCACCGGGGAGCTGTTTTTT,CSVRGALTGELFF
NA,TRBV29-1,few,TRBJ2-3,TGCAGCGTTGAGTGGGAGGACACAGATACGCAGTATTTT,CSVEWEDTDTQYF
NA,TRBV5-6,NA,TRBJ1-4,TGTGCCAGCAGCTTACCTAACTCAGAAAAACTGTTTTTT,CASSLPNSEKLFF
NA,TRBV12-1,NA,TRBJ2-7,NA,CASSFVAGGSYEQYF
TRBD1,TRBV30,once,TRBJ1-1,TGTGCCTGGAGGGACAGGGTCACTGAAGCTTTCTTT,CAWRDRVTEAFF
TRBD2,TRBV6-1,few,TRBJ2-1,TGTGCCAGCAGTGAAAGCGGGAGGGCCGGGAATGAGCAGTTCTTC,CASSESGRAGNEQFF
NA,TRBV9,NA,TRBJ2-5,TGTGCCAGCAGCGTAGAGGGCAGGGGCCAAGAGACCCAGTACTTC,CASSVEGRGQETQYF